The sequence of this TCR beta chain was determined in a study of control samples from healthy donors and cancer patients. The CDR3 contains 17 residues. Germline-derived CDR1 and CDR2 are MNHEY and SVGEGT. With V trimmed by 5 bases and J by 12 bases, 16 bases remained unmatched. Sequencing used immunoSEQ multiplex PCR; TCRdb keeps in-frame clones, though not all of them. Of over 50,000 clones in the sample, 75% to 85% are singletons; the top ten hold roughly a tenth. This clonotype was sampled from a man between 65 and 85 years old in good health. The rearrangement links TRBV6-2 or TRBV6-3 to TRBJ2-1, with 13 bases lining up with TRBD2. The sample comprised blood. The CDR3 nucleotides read TGTGCCAGCAGTCCCCCCCCGGGACTAGCGGGGACCCAAGGGCAGTTCTTC. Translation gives CASSPPPGLAGTQGQFF.